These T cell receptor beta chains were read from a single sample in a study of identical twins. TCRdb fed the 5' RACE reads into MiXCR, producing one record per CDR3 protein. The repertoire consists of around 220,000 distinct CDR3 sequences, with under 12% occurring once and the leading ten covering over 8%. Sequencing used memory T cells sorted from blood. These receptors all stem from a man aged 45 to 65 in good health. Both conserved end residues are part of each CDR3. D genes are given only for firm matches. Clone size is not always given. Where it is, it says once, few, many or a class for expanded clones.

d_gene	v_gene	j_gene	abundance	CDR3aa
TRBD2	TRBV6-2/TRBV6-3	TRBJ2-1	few	CASSATSGRATRDNEQFF
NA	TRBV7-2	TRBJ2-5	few	CASSPRSGETQYF
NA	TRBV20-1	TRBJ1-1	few	CSARDRSIFMNTEAFF
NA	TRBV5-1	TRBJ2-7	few	CASSLYQASGQYF
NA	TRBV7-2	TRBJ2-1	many	CASSLRGAAGEQFF
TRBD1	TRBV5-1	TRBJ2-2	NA	CASSWTGGNTGELFF
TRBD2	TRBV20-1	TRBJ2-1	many	CSGGGRSINEQFF
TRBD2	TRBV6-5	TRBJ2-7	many	CASSYSSWLREANYEQYF
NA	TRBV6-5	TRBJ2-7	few	CASSYVGGYEQYF
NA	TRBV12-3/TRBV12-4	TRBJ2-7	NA	CASNQKGPAREQYF
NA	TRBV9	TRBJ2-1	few	CASSVEGRVYDNEQFF
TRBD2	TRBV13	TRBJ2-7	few	CASSLGIAGGPAYEQYF
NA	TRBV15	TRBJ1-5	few	CATSWQGSNQPQHF
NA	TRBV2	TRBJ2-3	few	CASIPPGGRTDTQYF
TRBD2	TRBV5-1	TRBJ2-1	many	CASSLFSSGVDNEQFF
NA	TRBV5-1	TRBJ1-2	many	CASSFLASNYGYTF
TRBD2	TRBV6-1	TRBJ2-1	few	CASALGGSGNEQFF
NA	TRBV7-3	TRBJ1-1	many	CASSRDRHTMNTEAFF
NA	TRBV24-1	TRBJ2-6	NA	CATSELDSSGANVLTF